What follows are 8 T cell receptor beta chains derived from one specimen sequenced in a study of beta chain features in type 1 diabetes. No antigens are known for them. The authors reverse transcribed all of the isolated RNA, so sequencing captured expressed TCRB transcripts. Sequencing was performed with immunoSEQ multiplex PCR; in TCRdb, only in-frame clones are kept and a portion is missing. The sample yields some 70,000 clones, around 49% seen once. General study points: The study found moderately but significantly shorter TCRB CDR3s in all four CD4+ subsets of Type 1 diabetes patients.

Sample: central memory CD4+ T cells from blood. Every receptor here comes from a man aged 25 to 45 with type 1 diabetes.

V gene TRBV19 combines with J gene TRBJ1-1; no definite D call. The CDR3 totals 14 residues. Trimming removed 2 bases from V and 0 bases from J, with 7 bases in between. The germline gives CDR1 LNHDA, CDR2 SQIVND (reference sequence). CDR3 sequence: CASSIPVMNTEAFF. The CDR3 DNA reads as TGTGCCAGTAGTATACCAGTAATGAACACTGAAGCTTTCTTT.

The chain recombines TRBV5-1 with TRBJ2-2, with no clear D. V was clipped by 0 bases and J by 4 bases, with 16 bases between them. CDR3 length: 17 residues. Germline values: CDR1 SGHRS, CDR2 YFSETQ. The CDR3 protein is CASSLGLFATGTGELFF. The CDR3 bases are TGCGCCAGCAGCTTGGGGTTATTCGCGACGGGCACCGGGGAGCTGTTTTTT.

This clone appeared a few times. V gene TRBV5-8 combines with J gene TRBJ2-5, with 8 bases matching TRBD2. The germline CDR1 and CDR2 sequences are SGHTS and YDEGEE. CDR3 size: 16 residues. V dropped 0 bases and J dropped 5; count of bases not matched to a gene: 9. In DNA, the CDR3 is TGTGCCAGCAGCTTGGGGAGCAGCGGGGGTCGGGAGACCCAGTACTTC. This translates into CASSLGSSGGRETQYF.

This rearrangement joins TRBV6-5 to TRBJ1-1; 9 positions agree with TRBD1. The V segment lost 0 bases and the J segment 8 bases; nucleotides outside the gene matches: 7. In germline, CDR1 is MNHEY, CDR2 SVGAGI. The CDR3 has 15 residues. CDR3 protein: CASSYSSQGAREAFF. Here the CDR3 DNA reads TGTGCCAGCAGTTACTCGTCACAGGGGGCGCGAGAAGCTTTCTTT.

This chain joins TRBV5-6 and TRBJ1-1, with TRBD1 identical over 7 bases. V lost 2 bases, J lost 5 bases, and 9 bases stayed unmatched. The germline V gene encodes CDR1 SGHDT and CDR2 YYEEEE. CDR3 length: 15 residues. CDR3 sequence: CASSFVQGDRTEAFF. CDR3 DNA sequence: TGTGCCAGCAGCTTTGTGCAGGGGGATCGGACTGAAGCTTTCTTT.

The gene calls are TRBV5-8 and TRBJ1-2; no reliable D call. The germline V gene encodes CDR1 SGHTS and CDR2 YDEGEE. This CDR3 is built from 13 residues. V was shortened by 0 bases and J by 8 bases, with 11 bases between the two germline ends. CDR3 region: CASSLDRASGYTF. The CDR3 DNA follows: TGTGCCAGCAGCTTGGACAGAGCCTCCGGCTACACCTTC.

The chain employs TRBV18 and TRBJ1-1; D gene uncertain. The CDR3 is 13 residues long. Germline V lookup: CDR1 KGHSH, CDR2 LQKENI. With 3 bases removed from V and 8 bases from J, the gap between germline ends came to 13 bases. For the CDR3, the DNA is TGTGCCAGCTCACCGGGTAGCGGTACCGAAGCTTTCTTT. Translating gives CASSPGSGTEAFF.

The chain links TRBV5-8 to TRBJ2-6; D perhaps matches TRBD2 (6 bases). The ends were cut back, 0 bases at V and 0 bases at J, with 13 bases in the middle. This CDR3 spans 18 amino acids. CDR1 SGHTS and CDR2 YDEGEE come from the germline V gene. CDR3 residues: CASSLGDSLYSGANVLTF. The CDR3 DNA reads as TGTGCCAGCAGCTTGGGGGACTCCCTCTACTCTGGGGCCAACGTCCTGACTTTC.